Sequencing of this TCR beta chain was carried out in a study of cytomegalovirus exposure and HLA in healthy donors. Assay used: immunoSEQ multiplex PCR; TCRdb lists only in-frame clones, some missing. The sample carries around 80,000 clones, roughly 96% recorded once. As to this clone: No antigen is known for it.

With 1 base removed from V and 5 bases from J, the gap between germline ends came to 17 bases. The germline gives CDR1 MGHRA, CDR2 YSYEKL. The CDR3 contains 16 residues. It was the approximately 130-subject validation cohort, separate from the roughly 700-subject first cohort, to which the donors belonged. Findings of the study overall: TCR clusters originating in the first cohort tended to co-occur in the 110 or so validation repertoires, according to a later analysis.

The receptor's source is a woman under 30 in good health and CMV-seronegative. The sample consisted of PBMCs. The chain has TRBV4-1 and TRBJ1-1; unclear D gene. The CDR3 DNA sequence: TGCGCCAGCAGCCAAGTTATCCCGCTGGGGAGGACTGAAGCTTTCTTT. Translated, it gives CASSQVIPLGRTEAFF.